What follows describes a single T cell receptor (beta chain). Its antigen is not identified. Method: immunoSEQ multiplex PCR; TCRdb's copy keeps in-frame clones and lacks some. Among about 160,000 clones listed, about 90% were seen once. Trimming pared 0 bases from V and 3 bases from J, leaving 12 bases between. The CDR3 runs to 15 residues. Germline V lookup: CDR1 SGDLS, CDR2 YYNGEE. Among the roughly 120 subjects of the validation cohort, separate from the roughly 600-subject first cohort, were the donors. The data were taken from a study of cytomegalovirus exposure and HLA in healthy donors. Study-wide background: The same platform used for the approximately 700 first-cohort repertoires was also used for the 90 to 150 validation repertoires, as a later analysis reported. Study findings and constraints: The classifier was said to identify cytomegalovirus status with high specificity and sensitivity. Many donors carried some public TCRs, although rarity characterized most TCR sequences.

The receptor's source is a woman aged 18-29 years in good health and CMV-seropositive. The sequenced sample was PBMCs. The chain is built from TRBV9 and TRBJ1-1; the D is unclear. Written as DNA, the CDR3 is TGTGCCAGCAGCGTAGAAGGGTTCGGGGACACTGAAGCTTTCTTT. It translates to CASSVEGFGDTEAFF.